The 2 T cell receptor beta chains in this list originate from one sample, sequenced in a study of cytomegalovirus exposure and HLA in healthy donors (dated by TCRdb to about 2017). The library was prepared using the immunoSEQ multiplex PCR assay. For the multiplex PCR, a mixture combining 60 forward primers for TCR Vbeta segments and 13 reverse primers for TCR Jbeta segments was used. What TCRdb holds here is the immuneACCESS table cut down to in-frame rearrangements. Part of the clones is not present; checked against another copy, under half of the missing clones reflect an unresolved V gene, and the others are unexplained. The sample profile shows about 160,000 clones; 87% of them were found once. Of the sample, around 0.85% is held by the ten largest clones. The material sequenced was PBMCs. The receptors were sampled from a woman in her twenties or thirties in good health and CMV-seronegative.

The gene calls are TRBV19 and TRBJ1-5, with TRBD1 identical over 10 bases. The CDR3 spans 14 residues. With 3 bases clipped from V and 6 bases from J, the junction kept 2 bases outside the gene matches. From germline, CDR1 is LNHDA and CDR2 SQIVND (reference sequence). The CDR3 DNA reads TGTGCCAGTAGTATCGGGACAGGGGTTCAGCCCCAGCATTTT. Translated: CASSIGTGVQPQHF.

V and J are TRBV29-1 and TRBJ1-5, with 10 bases aligning to TRBD1. J gave up 0 bases and V 4 bases, and 9 bases lay outside the gene matches. The germline gives CDR1 SQVTM, CDR2 ANQGSEA. This CDR3 is 17 amino acids long. The CDR3 DNA sequence: TGCAGCGTTGTTTTGCTGGGACAGGGGTATAGCAATCAGCCCCAGCATTTT. Its translation is CSVVLLGQGYSNQPQHF.